This T cell receptor (beta chain) was obtained from a study of T cells in Graves' hyperthyroidism and ophthalmopathy. Findings and limits, study-wide: Ophthalmopathy was predicted by the model a median of approximately 6 months ahead of onset. A 13 V-J signature model discriminated ophthalmopathy versus stable hyperthyroidism. Blood held most thyroid clonotypes expanded above 0.001 frequency.

Of note for this clonotype: What it binds is not known.

Those patients with uncontrolled infection, other autoimmune disease, pregnancy or lactation were excluded. TCR beta CDR3 regions were amplified from RNA transcripts. Researchers ran a first-round RT-PCR on the TCR CDR3 using the HTBI primer set. TCRdb re-derived calls from the multiplex PCR reads in MiXCR, one entry per CDR3 protein. The sample has around 600,000 distinct CDR3 sequences; over 40% are singletons. Trimming removed 6 bases at V and 13 bases at J, with 4 bases between. The germline V gene has CDR1 SGHVS and CDR2 FQNEAQ. There are 9 residues in the CDR3. Material for sequencing was peripheral blood or thyroid tissue (not recorded which). The rearrangement joins TRBV7-8 to TRBJ1-6; D ambiguous. The source of this sequence is an adult man with Graves' disease, either hyperthyroidism or ophthalmopathy (not recorded which). The CDR3 DNA reads TGTGCCAGCAGGGAGCCCCTCCACTTT. Translated: CASREPLHF.